This T cell receptor beta chain was sequenced in a study of T cells after yellow fever vaccination. The germline CDR1 and CDR2 sequences are MNHEY and SVGEGT. CDR3 length: 15 residues. V was clipped by 5 bases and J by 3 bases, with 14 bases between them. This clonotype was found many times. The antigen is unknown. Researchers made TCR cDNA using 5'RACE template switching, and this step added a universal primer site and UMIs. MiXCR, applied by TCRdb to the 5' RACE reads, yields one record per CDR3 protein. This repertoire shows more than 250,000 distinct CDR3 sequences, 6.8% found once; its top ten account for 15% to 20%. Study-wide results and limits: Subsequent booster samples again held most clones from primary vaccination (96% CD4, about 86% CD8). Clonotypes found in both CD4 and CD8 compartments made up a small share.

This TCR came from a young man who received the YFV17D yellow fever vaccine. Sequenced material: PBMCs, taken about 41 days after the first yellow fever vaccination. This chain joins TRBV6-2 or TRBV6-3 and TRBJ1-5, with D possibly matching TRBD1 (5 bases). The CDR3 coding sequence is TGTGCCAGCAGTCGTACAGGTGGGATCAATCAGCCCCAGCATTTT. It specifies CASSRTGGINQPQHF.